Each of the 27 T cell receptor beta chains below was sequenced from the same sample in a study of Ad26.COV2.S vaccination and SARS-CoV-2 variants. Assay: immunoSEQ multiplex PCR; the TCRdb copy retains only in-frame clones and omits some. The table has roughly 100,000 clones, 60% to 85% seen once. This sample comprised peripheral blood, obtained after recovery from COVID-19. The receptors here all came from a human donor who had recovered from COVID-19.

The chain employs TRBV27 and TRBJ1-2, with TRBD1 matching 8 bases. This CDR3 has 13 residues. V was clipped by 7 bases and J by 4 bases; unmatched bases: 5. Germline assignment: CDR1 MNHEY and CDR2 SMNVEV (reference sequence). The CDR3 DNA sequence: TGTGCCAGCAAGACAGGGGCGTCCTATGGCTACACCTTC. Encoded protein: CASKTGASYGYTF.

The V call is TRBV19, the J call TRBJ1-1, with D perhaps matching TRBD1 (5 bases). The CDR3 covers 15 residues. Per the germline V gene, CDR1 is LNHDA and CDR2 is SQIVND (reference sequence). Between the trimmed V and J ends, which lost 6 bases and 1 base, there was a span of 15 bases. The CDR3 loop is CASRQTVRTNTEAFF. CDR3 nucleotide sequence: TGTGCCAGTAGACAGACAGTCAGAACGAACACTGAAGCTTTCTTT.

The chain employs TRBV10-1 and TRBJ2-1, with D possibly matching TRBD1 (6 bases). The CDR3 spans 14 residues. Germline V lookup: CDR1 WNHNN, CDR2 SYGVQD (reference sequence). Trimming stripped 3 bases from V and 8 bases from J, with 14 bases between. The CDR3 region is CASSDTTGFHEQFF. The CDR3 DNA follows: TGCGCCAGCAGTGATACGACAGGTTTCCATGAGCAGTTCTTC.

This clone has only a few counts. This rearrangement joins TRBV5-4 to TRBJ1-1; the D is unclear. V lost 0 bases and J 0 bases, leaving 9 bases between the germline ends. The CDR3 covers 15 residues. Germline values: CDR1 SGHNT, CDR2 YYREEE (reference sequence). The chain's CDR3 is CASSLGRALNTEAFF. For the CDR3, the DNA is TGTGCCAGCAGCTTGGGGCGGGCCTTGAACACTGAAGCTTTCTTT.

The chain has TRBV24-1 and TRBJ2-1; D is tentatively TRBD1 or TRBD2 (7 bases each). The V end was cut by 2 bases, the J end by 3 bases, with 13 bases between. The germline CDR1 and CDR2 sequences are KGHDR and SFDVKD. The CDR3 extends over 16 amino acids. CDR3 in amino acids: CATSDSVRGGYNEQFF. CDR3 nucleotide sequence: TGTGCCACCAGTGATTCCGTCAGGGGGGGCTACAATGAGCAGTTCTTC.

This chain joins TRBV7-2 and TRBJ2-2; the D gene is possibly TRBD2 (6 bases). This CDR3 contains 15 residues. V was cut by 5 bases and J by 1 base, with 11 bases left in between. Per germline, CDR1 SGHTA and CDR2 FQGNSA. CDR3 loop: CASSPQAGNTGELFF. The CDR3 nucleotides read TGTGCCAGCAGCCCCCAAGCGGGGAACACCGGGGAGCTGTTTTTT.

This clone appeared a few times. This sequence joins TRBV6-4 and TRBJ2-2; maybe TRBD1 (6 bases). The ends were cut back, 11 bases at V and 3 bases at J, with 10 bases in the middle. The CDR3 has 12 amino acids. Germline loops: CDR1 MRHNA, CDR2 SNTAGT. The CDR3 protein is CALGQHTGELFF. The CDR3 DNA reads TGTGCCCTGGGACAACACACCGGGGAGCTGTTTTTT.

The chain joins TRBV4-1 to TRBJ1-3; D is unclear. The germline gives CDR1 MGHRA, CDR2 YSYEKL. This CDR3 is built from 15 residues. V was pared by 1 base and J by 4 bases, with 11 bases between. CDR3 bases: TGCGCCAGCAGCCAAGTAGCGTTGACCGGAAACACCATATATTTT. It is translated as CASSQVALTGNTIYF.

V and J are TRBV2 and TRBJ1-6; D not resolved. The CDR3 is made up of 14 amino acids. V dropped 4 bases and J dropped 5 bases, with 9 bases sitting between them. Germline loops: CDR1 SNHLY, CDR2 FYNNEI. Here the CDR3 reads CASSVMANNSPLHF. In nucleotides, the CDR3 is TGTGCCAGCAGTGTTATGGCGAATAATTCACCCCTCCACTTT.

This chain joins TRBV29-1 and TRBJ1-5; no firm D call. The CDR3 has 13 residues. The germline V gene encodes CDR1 SQVTM and CDR2 ANQGSEA. V was clipped by 4 bases and J by 3 bases, with 10 bases between them. CDR3 residues: CSVVWRNNQPQHF. The CDR3 nucleotides read TGCAGCGTTGTATGGCGGAACAATCAGCCCCAGCATTTT.

The rearrangement uses TRBV11-1 and TRBJ2-2; unclear D gene. This CDR3 has 13 amino acids. Germline values: CDR1 SGHAT, CDR2 FQDESV (reference sequence). Trimming cost V 5 bases and J 4 bases, with 8 bases left between them. The CDR3 is CASSPLRTGELFF. The CDR3 nucleotides read TGTGCCAGCAGCCCTCTGCGCACCGGGGAGCTGTTTTTT.

About this clone: This same CDR3 is encoded by further DNA sequences in the sample. The chain couples TRBV15 to TRBJ2-7, with D possibly matching TRBD1 (6 bases). With 0 bases removed from V and 3 bases from J, the gap between germline ends came to 12 bases. CDR3 size: 15 residues. CDR1 is LNHNV, CDR2 YYDKDF, per germline (reference sequence). Here the CDR3 DNA reads TGTGCCACCAGCAGAGAGCGTACAGGGAACTACGAGCAGTACTTC. It yields the protein CATSRERTGNYEQYF.

This sequence joins TRBV19 and TRBJ2-1; TRBD1 agrees at 10 bases. The CDR3 runs 15 residues. Per the germline V gene, CDR1 is LNHDA and CDR2 is SQIVND (reference sequence). The J segment lost 7 bases and the V segment lost 6 bases, leaving 9 bases of the junction unmatched. The CDR3 protein is CASRARQGARNEQFF. DNA of the CDR3: TGTGCCAGTAGGGCCAGACAGGGGGCGAGGAATGAGCAGTTCTTC.

The chain combines TRBV5-1 with TRBJ1-1, with 9 bases lining up with TRBD1. The CDR3 is made up of 14 amino acids. The germline V gene encodes CDR1 SGHRS and CDR2 YFSETQ. The J segment lost 4 bases and the V segment lost 0 bases, leaving 1 base of the junction unmatched. The CDR3 DNA is TGCGCCAGCAGCTTGGCGGGACAGGGCACTGAAGCTTTCTTT. Protein: CASSLAGQGTEAFF.

V and J are TRBV7-2 and TRBJ2-1; the D gene is possibly TRBD2 (5 bases). CDR1 SGHTA and CDR2 FQGNSA come from the germline V gene. The CDR3 sequence is 14 residues long. V dropped 1 base and J dropped 6 bases, with 10 bases sitting between them. This chain's CDR3 is CASSLDFSANEQFF. CDR3 DNA: TGTGCCAGCAGCTTAGATTTTAGCGCCAATGAGCAGTTCTTC.

The table lists this clone with a count of one. The chain has TRBV4-1 and TRBJ2-3; TRBD2 matches at 8 bases. The V and J ends lost 0 bases and 6 bases, in that order; junction bases with no gene match: 8. Germline V gene data show CDR1 as MGHRA and CDR2 as YSYEKL. The CDR3 consists of 16 residues. CDR3 in amino acids: CASSQDDGGVSDTQYF. The CDR3 DNA reads as TGCGCCAGCAGCCAAGATGACGGGGGGGTGTCGGATACGCAGTATTTT.

The chain links TRBV15 to TRBJ2-5, with D hard to call. The V end lost 4 bases, the J end lost 5 bases, and 11 bases lay between the germline ends. In germline, CDR1 is LNHNV, CDR2 YYDKDF (reference sequence). This CDR3 has 13 amino acids. Here the CDR3 reads CATSKGVWETQYF. CDR3 DNA: TGTGCCACCAGCAAAGGAGTTTGGGAGACCCAGTACTTC.

The table lists this clone with many counts. V is TRBV7-9 and J is TRBJ2-7, with TRBD2 identical over 8 bases. The CDR3 runs 16 residues. J lost 4 bases, V lost 5 bases, and 13 bases had no gene match. Germline V lookup: CDR1 SEHNR, CDR2 FQNEAQ (reference sequence). The CDR3: CASSGVGGGPIYEQYF. The DNA of the CDR3 is TGTGCCAGCAGCGGAGTTGGCGGGGGGCCCATATACGAGCAGTACTTC.

This rearrangement joins TRBV7-9 to TRBJ2-1; D may match TRBD1 or TRBD2 (6 bases each). The V end lost 4 bases, the J end lost 7 bases, and 14 bases lay between the germline ends. The CDR3 consists of 14 residues. Germline-derived CDR1 and CDR2 are SEHNR and FQNEAQ (reference sequence). In nucleotides, the CDR3 is TGTGCCAGCAGCTATCGACAGGAGGGAAATGAGCAGTTCTTC. Translating it yields CASSYRQEGNEQFF.

This rearrangement joins TRBV19 to TRBJ1-5, with 8 nucleotides matching TRBD1. The CDR3 is 13 residues long. With V trimmed by 6 bases and J by 5 bases, 3 bases remained unmatched. Per germline, CDR1 LNHDA and CDR2 SQIVND (reference sequence). The CDR3 region has the DNA TGTGCCAGTAGAGGACAGGGCCATCAGCCCCAGCATTTT. Its protein product is CASRGQGHQPQHF.

This chain connects TRBV5-1 to TRBJ1-4, with D unresolved. The V gene's germline CDR1 is SGHRS and CDR2 YFSETQ. V lost 4 bases to trimming and J lost 3 bases, with 13 bases between them. This CDR3 contains 15 residues. The CDR3 coding sequence is TGCGCCAGCAGCGACCAAGGAGGGCCTAATGAAAAACTGTTTTTT. It codes for CASSDQGGPNEKLFF.

J is TRBJ1-2 and V is TRBV28, with D perhaps TRBD1 (5 bases). Deletions cut 5 bases from V and 6 bases from J, with 19 bases between. Germline V gene lookup returns CDR1 MDHEN and CDR2 SYDVKM. The length of the CDR3 is 15 residues. CDR3 nucleotide sequence: TGTGCCAGCAGTCCACCCCGGCAGGGATTTCATGGCTACACCTTC. The encoded protein is CASSPPRQGFHGYTF.

This rearrangement joins TRBV2 to TRBJ1-2; D not certain. The V end lost 3 bases, the J end lost 4 bases, and 9 bases lay between the germline ends. The CDR3 has 13 residues. Germline V lookup: CDR1 SNHLY, CDR2 FYNNEI. CDR3 nucleotide sequence: TGTGCCAGCAGTGATGGCGGTTTCTATGGCTACACCTTC. It codes for CASSDGGFYGYTF. Variable domain in full (rest from reference TRBV2 and TRBJ1-2): EPEVTQTPSHQVTQMGQEVILRCVPISNHLYFYWYRQILGQKVEFLVSFYNNEISEKSEIFDDQFSVERPDGSNFTLKIRSTKLEDSAMYFCASSDGGFYGYTFGSGTRLTVV.

The rearrangement joins TRBV19 to TRBJ1-1; D might be TRBD1 (6 bases). CDR3 length equals 12 residues. Germline V lookup: CDR1 LNHDA, CDR2 SQIVND (reference sequence). Between the trimmed V and J ends, which lost 6 bases and 1 base, there was a span of 6 bases. The chain's CDR3 is CASSRGNTEAFF. CDR3 nucleotide sequence: TGTGCCAGTAGCAGGGGGAACACTGAAGCTTTCTTT.

The chain uses TRBV28 and TRBJ1-2; weak D call: TRBD1 (5 bases). The V and J ends lost 3 bases and 4 bases respectively, with 12 bases between them. From germline, CDR1 is MDHEN and CDR2 SYDVKM. CDR3 length: 14 amino acids. CDR3 bases: TGTGCCAGCAGTTTCCGCGGCGGGGGCTATGGCTACACCTTC. This sequence encodes CASSFRGGGYGYTF.

The CDR3: CASTTRGDLGYTF. The CDR3 coding sequence is TGTGCCAGCACTACCAGGGGAGATCTGGGCTACACCTTC. The chain joins TRBV6-5 to TRBJ1-2, with D tentatively TRBD1 (6 bases). The CDR3 contains 13 residues. CDR1 and CDR2 (germline): MNHEY, SVGAGI. The V end lost 7 bases, the J end lost 8 bases, and 17 bases lay between the germline ends.

V gene TRBV9 combines with J gene TRBJ2-5; D unclear. The germline V and J ends were trimmed by 4 bases and 1 base, with 23 bases remaining between them. The CDR3 contains 18 residues. Germline V lookup: CDR1 SGDLS, CDR2 YYNGEE. DNA for the CDR3: TGTGCCAGCAGCAACCTAGTCTCCTCCGGGCAGTTCCAAGAGACCCAGTACTTC. Translating it yields CASSNLVSSGQFQETQYF.